This TCR beta chain was found in a study of OX40 agonist ivuxolimab in advanced cancers. Study details: Patients were treated with ivuxolimab, an agonistic anti-OX40 (CD134) antibody. There were three patients with partial responses, one having hepatocellular carcinoma and two cutaneous melanoma. Notes on the study in general: Expanded clones were, on average, more numerous among CD8+ T cells than CD4+.

With respect to this clone: The target antigen is unknown.

The CDR3 is 16 residues long. The V gene's germline CDR1 is SGHRS and CDR2 YFSETQ. V lost 0 bases and J lost 3, with 16 bases in between. Produced via immunoSEQ multiplex PCR; TCRdb's table is partial and in-frame only. The profile shows tens of thousands of clones, about 87% of them singletons. This sample comprised CD4+ or CD8+ T cells sorted from blood, obtained in a trial of the OX40 agonist ivuxolimab. The clonotype was recovered from an adult with an advanced solid tumor such as melanoma, head and neck, liver or kidney cancer. J is TRBJ2-7 and V is TRBV5-1; a weak D match, TRBD1 (5 bases). CDR3 protein: CASSLVGQGLYYEQYF. DNA of the CDR3: TGCGCCAGCAGCTTGGTTGGGCAGGGTCTATACTACGAGCAGTACTTC. Using reference TRBV5-1 and TRBJ2-7 for the parts outside the CDR3, the full variable domain is KAGVTQTPRYLIKTRGQQVTLSCSPISGHRSVSWYQQTPGQGLQFLFEYFSETQRNKGNFPGRFSGRQFSNSRSEMNVSTLELGDSALYLCASSLVGQGLYYEQYFGPGTRLTVT.